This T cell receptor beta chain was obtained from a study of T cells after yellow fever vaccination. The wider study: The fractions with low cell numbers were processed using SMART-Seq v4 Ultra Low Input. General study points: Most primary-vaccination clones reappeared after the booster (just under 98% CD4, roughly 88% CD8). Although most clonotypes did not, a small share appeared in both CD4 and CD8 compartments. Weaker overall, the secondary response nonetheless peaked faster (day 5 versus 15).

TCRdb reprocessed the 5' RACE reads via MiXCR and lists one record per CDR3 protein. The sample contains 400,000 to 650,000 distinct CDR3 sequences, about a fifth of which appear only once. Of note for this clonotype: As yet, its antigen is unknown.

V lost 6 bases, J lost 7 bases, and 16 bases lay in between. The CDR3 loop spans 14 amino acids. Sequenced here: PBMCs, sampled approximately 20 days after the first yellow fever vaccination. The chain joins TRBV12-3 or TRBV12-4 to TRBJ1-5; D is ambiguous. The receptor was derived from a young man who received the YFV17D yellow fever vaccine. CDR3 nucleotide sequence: TGTGCCAGCAGCCGAACCACTGGGAGACAGCCCCAGCATTTT. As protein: CASSRTTGRQPQHF.